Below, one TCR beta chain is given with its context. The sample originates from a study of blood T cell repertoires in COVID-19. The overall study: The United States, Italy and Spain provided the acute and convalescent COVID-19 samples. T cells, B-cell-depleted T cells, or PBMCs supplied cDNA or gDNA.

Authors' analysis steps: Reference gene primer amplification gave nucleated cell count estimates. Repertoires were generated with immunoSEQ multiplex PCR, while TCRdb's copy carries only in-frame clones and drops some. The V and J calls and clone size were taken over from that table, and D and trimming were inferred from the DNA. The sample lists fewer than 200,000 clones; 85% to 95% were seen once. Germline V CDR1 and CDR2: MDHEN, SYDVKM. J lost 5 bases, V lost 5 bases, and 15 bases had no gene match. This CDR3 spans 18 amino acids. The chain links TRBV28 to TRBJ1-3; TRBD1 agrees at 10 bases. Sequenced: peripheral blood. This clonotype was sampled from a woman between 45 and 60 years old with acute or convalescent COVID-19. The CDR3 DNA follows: TGTGCCAGCAGTCCTCGACAGGGGGCGGTTGAAACCAGAAACACCATATATTTT. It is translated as CASSPRQGAVETRNTIYF.